The rows below give T cell receptor beta chains drawn from one sample of a study of T-cell reconstitution after alpha-beta-depleted transplantation in children. MiXCR was run by TCRdb on the PCR reads, yielding one entry per CDR3 protein. The data hold over 120,000 distinct CDR3 sequences, with 8.5% to 10% observed a single time. The specimen comprised PBMCs, mostly from graft donor cells, sampled 180 days after TCRalphabeta/CD19-depleted stem cell transplant. The receptor set was obtained from a female patient under 10 years old who had a stem cell transplant for congenital amegakaryocytic thrombocytopenia, so the T cells may come from the graft donor. Each CDR3 is given with its conserved first and last residue. The D gene is left open where the match is weak. Clone size is given for some rows only: seen once, a few or many times, or a class if the clone is expanded.

few	-	TRBV7-9	TRBJ1-4	TGTGCCAGCAGCCCCGGGATAGGGAATGAAAAACTGTTTTTT	CASSPGIGNEKLFF
many	-	TRBV15	TRBJ1-6	TGTGCCACCAGCAGAGAGAGGGGTTCACCCCTCCACTTT	CATSRERGSPLHF
few	-	TRBV29-1	TRBJ2-7	TGCAGCGTTGTCCTCGGGGGGACATACGAGCAGTACTTC	CSVVLGGTYEQYF
-	TRBD1	TRBV28	TRBJ2-7	TGTGCCAGCTGCACCCGGACAGGCTTCTCCTACGAGCAGTACTTC	CASCTRTGFSYEQYF
-	-	TRBV7-7	TRBJ2-7	TGTGCCAGCAGCTTAGGGGCGGGGGCCGCCTACGAGCAGTACTTC	CASSLGAGAAYEQYF
-	TRBD1	TRBV7-2	TRBJ2-1	TGTGCCAGCAGCCCCGTCATGGGACAGTACAATGAGCAGTTCTTC	CASSPVMGQYNEQFF
few	-	TRBV27	TRBJ1-1	TGTGCCAGCAGTTACCGAGGGTACACTGAAGCTTTCTTT	CASSYRGYTEAFF
many	-	TRBV29-1	TRBJ1-2	TGCAGCGTTGAACTACAGGGAATCTATGGCTACACCTTC	CSVELQGIYGYTF
-	TRBD1	TRBV4-1	TRBJ2-7	TGCGCCAGCAGCCCGCCGGGACAGGGAGCCTACGAGCAGTACTTC	CASSPPGQGAYEQYF
many	-	TRBV9	TRBJ1-3	TGTGCCAGCAGCGCCACCGGGACCAGGAGAGCCACCATATATTTT	CASSATGTRRATIYF
many	-	TRBV11-2	TRBJ2-1	TGTGCCAGCAGCTTAGTCAATGAGCAGTTCTTC	CASSLVNEQFF
few	-	TRBV12-3/TRBV12-4	TRBJ1-6	TGTGCCAGCAGTTTACGACAGCAGAATAATTCACCCCTCCACTTT	CASSLRQQNNSPLHF
many	TRBD1	TRBV6-4	TRBJ2-2	TGTGCCAGCAGTCCGGACAGGGGTGTCACCGGGGAGCTGTTTTTT	CASSPDRGVTGELFF
many	-	TRBV24-1	TRBJ2-1	TGTGCCACCAGTGATTTATCAAATGAGCAGTTCTTC	CATSDLSNEQFF
many	-	TRBV20-1	TRBJ1-1	TGCAGTGCTAGAGATGGGGCAGGACCTGAAGCTTTCTTT	CSARDGAGPEAFF
many	-	TRBV5-1	TRBJ2-7	TGCGCCAGCAGCTTGGACCCGACAAATCCCTACGAGCAGTACTTC	CASSLDPTNPYEQYF
many	-	TRBV7-6	TRBJ2-7	TGTGCCAGCAGCTTATCTCTAGGAAACGAGCAGTACTTC	CASSLSLGNEQYF
many	-	TRBV6-5	TRBJ2-7	TGTGCCAGCAGTTACTCAGAGGACGGGAGTTACGAGCAGTACTTC	CASSYSEDGSYEQYF
few	TRBD2	TRBV28	TRBJ2-1	TGTGCCAGCAGTTTGGGGCGGAGAAGCGGGGGATCTGCCGGGTTTAGGGGCTACAATGAGCAGTTCTTC	CASSLGRRSGGSAGFRGYNEQFF
few	-	TRBV5-1	TRBJ1-4	TGCGCCAGCAGCTTGACCCCTGGCAGGAATAATGAAAAACTGTTTTTT	CASSLTPGRNNEKLFF
many	TRBD2	TRBV7-9	TRBJ2-1	TGTGCCAGCAGCTTGACTAGCGGAGACAATGAGCAGTTCTTC	CASSLTSGDNEQFF
many	-	TRBV11-2	TRBJ2-5	TGTGCCAGCAGCGCGGAGCCAGGAGAGACCCAGTACTTC	CASSAEPGETQYF
-	-	TRBV12-3/TRBV12-4	TRBJ2-3	TGTGCCAGCAGCTCACGGCAGCGGAACACAGATACGCAGTATTTT	CASSSRQRNTDTQYF
-	-	TRBV10-3	TRBJ2-2	TGTGCCTCTGGGGATGCGAACACCGGGGAGCTGTTTTTT	CASGDANTGELFF